The 10 T cell receptor beta chains given below trace back to one sample, sequenced in a study of radiotherapy plus CTLA-4 blockade in lung cancer. This table comes from immunoSEQ multiplex PCR, and its TCRdb copy is limited to in-frame clones, with some not included. The table lists about 98,000 clones, around 86% of them singletons. This sample comprised peripheral blood, obtained from a patient treated with radiotherapy plus ipilimumab. The receptors were sampled from a human donor with non-small cell lung cancer who had a partial response to radiotherapy plus ipilimumab.

The V and J genes are TRBV14 and TRBJ2-3; no clear D. Per germline, CDR1 SGHDN and CDR2 FVKESK. Trimming pared 1 base from V and 2 bases from J, leaving 13 bases between. There are 16 residues in the CDR3. The CDR3 region has the DNA TGTGCCAGCAGCCAAGGATTTTATGCGGTCACAGATACGCAGTATTTT. This translates into CASSQGFYAVTDTQYF.

The chain combines TRBV27 with TRBJ1-2; D possibly corresponds to TRBD1 (5 bases). The CDR3 totals 15 residues. Germline lookup yields CDR1 MNHEY and CDR2 SMNVEV (reference sequence). V was shortened by 6 bases and J by 7 bases, with 21 bases between the two germline ends. The CDR3 DNA reads as TGTGCCAGCAGGCTTCTCCGGCCCTCAGGGTCTGGCTACACCTTC. Amino acid sequence: CASRLLRPSGSGYTF.

The CDR3 DNA follows: TGCGCCAGCAGCCAAACCGGCGGGAGGGTAATCCACGAGCAGTACTTC. Amino acids: CASSQTGGRVIHEQYF. The J gene is TRBJ2-7, the V gene TRBV4-1; 9 nucleotides match TRBD2. Germline trimming cut 2 bases from V and 5 bases from J; bases unmatched to any gene: 10. Germline V CDR1 and CDR2: MGHRA, YSYEKL. CDR3 length: 16 amino acids.

The gene calls are TRBV7-9 and TRBJ1-2, with TRBD1 identical over 7 bases. The germline V gene encodes CDR1 SEHNR and CDR2 FQNEAQ (reference sequence). V shed 1 base and J 7 bases; nucleotides not matched to a gene: 3. The CDR3 totals 13 residues. Written as DNA, the CDR3 is TGTGCCAGCAGCTTAGGAGGGGGCGGTGGCTACACCTTC. It specifies CASSLGGGGGYTF.

V and J are TRBV5-4 and TRBJ1-2, with 9 bases identical to TRBD1. The V and J ends lost 6 bases and 1 base, in that order; junction bases with no gene match: 4. Looked up from germline, CDR1 is SGHNT and CDR2 is YYREEE (reference sequence). CDR3 length: 14 residues. The chain's CDR3 is CASNRGPDNYGYTF. The DNA of the CDR3 is TGTGCCAGCAACAGGGGGCCCGATAACTATGGCTACACCTTC.

V is TRBV6-1 and J is TRBJ1-1; D is possibly TRBD1 (6 bases). The CDR3 has 14 residues. The germline V gene encodes CDR1 MNHNS and CDR2 SASEGT. The V end was cut by 6 bases, the J end by 1 base, with 12 bases between. Here the CDR3 reads CASSLGQPNTEAFF. The CDR3 region has the DNA TGTGCCAGCAGCTTAGGACAGCCGAACACTGAAGCTTTCTTT.

The rearrangement links TRBV4-2 to TRBJ2-3; TRBD2 matches at 12 bases. CDR1 and CDR2 from the germline V gene are LGHNA and YNFKEQ. CDR3 size: 16 residues. Trimming cost V 4 bases and J 1 base; bases outside gene matches: 3. The CDR3 reads CASSLPSGRGTDTQYF. The CDR3 DNA reads as TGTGCCAGCAGCCTCCCTAGCGGGAGGGGCACAGATACGCAGTATTTT.

The gene calls are TRBV7-9 and TRBJ2-6, with 8 nucleotides matching TRBD1. This CDR3 comprises 15 residues. The V and J ends lost 7 bases and 1 base, in that order; junction bases with no gene match: 3. The V gene's germline CDR1 is SEHNR and CDR2 FQNEAQ (reference sequence). The CDR3 loop is CASTGGQSGANVLTF. CDR3 in DNA: TGTGCCAGCACAGGGGGCCAGTCTGGGGCCAACGTCCTGACTTTC.

The chain links TRBV7-2 to TRBJ1-2; TRBD1 is a possible D gene (6 bases). The germline V gene encodes CDR1 SGHTA and CDR2 FQGNSA. The CDR3 extends over 13 amino acids. V was trimmed by 0 bases and J by 8 bases, leaving 10 bases between them. The DNA of the CDR3 is TGTGCCAGCAGCTTAGCGGGGGCGCGAGGCTACACCTTC. It translates to CASSLAGARGYTF.

J is TRBJ2-2 and V is TRBV9; the D gene is possibly TRBD1 (5 bases). Looked up from germline, CDR1 is SGDLS and CDR2 is YYNGEE. Trimming took off 0 bases at V and 4 bases at J, with 7 bases between the two ends. This CDR3 is built from 14 residues. This CDR3 is CASSVGQPTGELFF. In DNA, the CDR3 is TGTGCCAGCAGCGTAGGACAGCCCACCGGGGAGCTGTTTTTT.